A selection of T cell receptor beta chains follows, all from one sample in a study of blood T cell repertoires in COVID-19. Profiling relied on immunoSEQ multiplex PCR, and the TCRdb table lists in-frame clones only, not all of them. The sample lists nearly 200,000 clones, about 88% occurring once. Sequencing was performed on peripheral blood. The source of these receptors is a woman aged 40-49 years who had recovered from COVID-19. Each CDR3 is given with its conserved first and last residue.

V gene	CDR3 length	CDR3 protein
TRBV14	15	CASSQVAGAHGELFF
TRBV7-9	15	CASSLRTVMNTEAFF
TRBV28	12	CASSQRREKLFF
TRBV28	14	CASSSPTSREKLFF
TRBV5-4	16	CASSARTGTGANVLTF
TRBV7-3	19	CASSLKLSSSGGTYNEQFF
TRBV24-1	16	CATSDIRDREAYEQYF
TRBV5-4	16	CASSQASAGITGELFF
TRBV6-6	15	CASREGQTRAGEQYF
TRBV11-2	14	CASSFERIFGEQYF
TRBV10-3	14	CAISGQGVRNEQFF
TRBV5-5	15	CASSHPGQGAGGYTF
TRBV7-3	13	CASKDDHREKAFF
TRBV7-2	15	CASSFKAGGEQPQHF
TRBV28	14	CASRQLRGTGELFF
TRBV30	14	CAWMNRGREETQYF
TRBV6-6	14	CASRPGTTTGELFF
TRBV6-5	14	CASRRGSDTGELFF
TRBV15	15	CATSRRTGRNNEQFF
TRBV18	17	CASSPIDLAGDGDTQYF
TRBV6-5	16	CASSFTGVRGTGELFF
TRBV19	20	CASSIDGALAGLGNTGELFF
TRBV30	12	CAWSVQGEKLFF
TRBV6-4	16	CASSDSPAGAYNEQFF
TRBV5-6	15	CASRFWGQGVTEAFF
TRBV12-3/TRBV12-4	11	CASSQYNEQFF
TRBV5-1	15	CASSPGLALNNEQFF